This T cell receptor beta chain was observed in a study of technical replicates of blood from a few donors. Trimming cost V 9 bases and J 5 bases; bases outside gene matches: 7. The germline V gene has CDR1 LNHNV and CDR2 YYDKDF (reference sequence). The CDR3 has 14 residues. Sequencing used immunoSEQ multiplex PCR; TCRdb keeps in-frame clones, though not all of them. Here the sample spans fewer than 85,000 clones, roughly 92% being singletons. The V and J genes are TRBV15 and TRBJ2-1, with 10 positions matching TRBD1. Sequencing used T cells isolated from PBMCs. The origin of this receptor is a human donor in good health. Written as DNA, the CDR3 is TGTGCCACGAAGAGACAGGGGGCGAACAATGAGCAGTTCTTC. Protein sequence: CATKRQGANNEQFF. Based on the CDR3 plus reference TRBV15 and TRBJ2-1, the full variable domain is DAMVIQNPRYQVTQFGKPVTLSCSQTLNHNVMYWYQQKSSQAPKLLFHYYDKDFNNEADTPDNFQSRRPNTSFCFLDIRSPGLGDTAMYLCATKRQGANNEQFFGPGTRLTVL.